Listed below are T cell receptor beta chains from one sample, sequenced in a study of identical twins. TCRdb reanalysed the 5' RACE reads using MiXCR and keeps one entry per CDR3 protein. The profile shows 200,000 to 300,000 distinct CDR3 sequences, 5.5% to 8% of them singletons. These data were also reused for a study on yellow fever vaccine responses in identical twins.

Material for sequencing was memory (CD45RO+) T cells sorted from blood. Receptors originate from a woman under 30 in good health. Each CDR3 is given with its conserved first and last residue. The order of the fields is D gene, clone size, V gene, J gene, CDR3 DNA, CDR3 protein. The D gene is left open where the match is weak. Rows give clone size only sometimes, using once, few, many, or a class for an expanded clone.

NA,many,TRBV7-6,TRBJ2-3,TGTGCCAGCAGCTCACCTAGCGAGGCAGATACGCAGTATTTT,CASSSPSEADTQYF
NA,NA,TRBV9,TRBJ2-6,TGTGCCAGCAGCGGGGGCCCCCTCGGGGCCAACGTCCTGACTTTC,CASSGGPLGANVLTF
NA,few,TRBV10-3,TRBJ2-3,TGTGCCATCAGTGAGTCGGGAGATACGCAGTATTTT,CAISESGDTQYF
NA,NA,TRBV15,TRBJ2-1,TGTGCCACCAGCAGAGATTTCGGCGATGAGCAGTTCTTC,CATSRDFGDEQFF
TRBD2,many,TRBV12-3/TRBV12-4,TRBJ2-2,TGTGCCAGCAGTTTCCTCCTAGCGGGGAACACCGGGGAGCTGTTTTTT,CASSFLLAGNTGELFF
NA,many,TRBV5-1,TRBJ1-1,TGCGCCAGCAGCTTGGCCGCCGGGAACACTGAAGCTTTCTTT,CASSLAAGNTEAFF
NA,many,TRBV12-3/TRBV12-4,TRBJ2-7,TGTGCCAGCAGTTTCTGGCTACCAGGGGAGCAGTACTTC,CASSFWLPGEQYF
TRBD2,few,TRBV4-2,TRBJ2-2,TGTGCCAGCAGCCAACTCGGGACTAGCGCCGGCACCGGGGAGCTGTTTTTT,CASSQLGTSAGTGELFF
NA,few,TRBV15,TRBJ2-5,TGTGCCACCAGCCTAGGATGGGAGACCCAGTACTTC,CATSLGWETQYF
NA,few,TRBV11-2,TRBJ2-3,TGTGCCAGCAGCTACGTGGTCAGGGATACGCAGTATTTT,CASSYVVRDTQYF
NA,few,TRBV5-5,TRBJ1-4,TGTGCCAGCAGCTTCAGGGTATCTAATGAAAAACTGTTTTTT,CASSFRVSNEKLFF
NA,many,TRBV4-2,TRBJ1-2,TGTGCCAGCAGCCAAACTCCGGGACAATCAATCTATGGCTACACCTTC,CASSQTPGQSIYGYTF
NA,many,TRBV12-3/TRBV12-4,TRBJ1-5,TGTGCCAGCAGTTTAATGGGGGTTAGCGATCAGCCCCAGCATTTT,CASSLMGVSDQPQHF
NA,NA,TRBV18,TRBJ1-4,TGTGCCAGCTCTCTTGACCTCATGACCCAAGGCGAAAAACTGTTTTTT,CASSLDLMTQGEKLFF
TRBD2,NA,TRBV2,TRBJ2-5,TGTGCCAGCAAGGGGACTAGCGGGAGCAAAGAGACCCAGTACTTC,CASKGTSGSKETQYF
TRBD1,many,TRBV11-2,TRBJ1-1,TGTGCCAGCAACTTATTAATAGGACAGGGGACCACTGAAGCTTTCTTT,CASNLLIGQGTTEAFF
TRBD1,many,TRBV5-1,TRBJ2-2,TGCGCCAGCAGCCTACTAAAGACAGGGGGGAACACCGGGGAGCTGTTTTTT,CASSLLKTGGNTGELFF
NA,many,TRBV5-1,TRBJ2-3,TGCGCCAGCAGCTCCGCACGGGACAGCACAGATACGCAGTATTTT,CASSSARDSTDTQYF
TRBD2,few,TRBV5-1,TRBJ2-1,TGCGCCAGCAGCCCGGGACTATACTACAATGAGCAGTTCTTC,CASSPGLYYNEQFF
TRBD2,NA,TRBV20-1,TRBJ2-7,TGCAGTTCTTCTGGGAGGGCCCCTTCCTACGAGCAGTACTTC,CSSSGRAPSYEQYF
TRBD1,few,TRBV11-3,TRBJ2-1,TGTGCCAGCAGCGCCGGACAGGGGGCGAGTGAGCAGTTCTTC,CASSAGQGASEQFF
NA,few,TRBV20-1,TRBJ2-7,TGCAGTGCCGAACGGGTTTACGAGCAGTACTTC,CSAERVYEQYF
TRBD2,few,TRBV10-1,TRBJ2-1,TGCGCCAGCAGTAGAACCGGGACTACGAACTCCTACAATGAGCAGTTCTTC,CASSRTGTTNSYNEQFF
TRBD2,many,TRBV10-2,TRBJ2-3,TGCGCCAGCCAAAGCGGGAGAGGGTATGATACGCAGTATTTT,CASQSGRGYDTQYF
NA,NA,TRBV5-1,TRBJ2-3,TGCGCCAGCGCCAAGGCCTTTACTAGGTTCTTCACAGATACGCAGTATTTT,CASAKAFTRFFTDTQYF
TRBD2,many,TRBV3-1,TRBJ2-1,TGTGCCAGCAGCCTGACTAGCGGGAACTCCTACAATGAGCAGTTCTTC,CASSLTSGNSYNEQFF
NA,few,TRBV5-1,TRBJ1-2,TGCGCCAGCAGCCACGGGTCTTCGAATGGCTACACCTTC,CASSHGSSNGYTF
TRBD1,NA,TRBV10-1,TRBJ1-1,TGCGCCAGCAGCCATGCTGGACAGGGCTCGGCTGAAGCTTTCTTT,CASSHAGQGSAEAFF
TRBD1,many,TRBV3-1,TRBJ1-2,TGTGCCAGCAGCCGACAGGGGGACTATGGCTACACCTTC,CASSRQGDYGYTF
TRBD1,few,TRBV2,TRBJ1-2,TGTGCCAGCAGAATGGGACAGGGGGACGGCTACACCTTC,CASRMGQGDGYTF
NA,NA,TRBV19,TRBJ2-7,TGTGCCAGTAGTATAGATTTACAGGGAGCCCGCTACGAGCAGTACTTC,CASSIDLQGARYEQYF
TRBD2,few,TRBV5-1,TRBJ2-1,TGCGCCAGCACCACAACTAGCGGGGGGGCCTATGGTGAGCAGTTCTTC,CASTTTSGGAYGEQFF
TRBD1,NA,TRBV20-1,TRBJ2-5,TGCAGTGCTAGTGGGTGGGGACAGGGGATACAAGAGACCCAGTACTTC,CSASGWGQGIQETQYF
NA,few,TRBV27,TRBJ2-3,TGTGCCAGCAAAATACTCCAGGGAGGCACAGATACGCAGTATTTT,CASKILQGGTDTQYF
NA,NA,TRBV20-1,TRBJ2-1,TGCAGTGCCACGCCGGTGGGGTACAATGAGCAGTTCTTC,CSATPVGYNEQFF
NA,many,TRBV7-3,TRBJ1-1,TGTGCCAGCAGCTTATCGGGCCTACGGAACACTGAAGCTTTCTTT,CASSLSGLRNTEAFF
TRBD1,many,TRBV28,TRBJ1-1,TGTGCCAGCAGTCCACTCGTTTTACAGGGGGCGACCACTGAAGCTTTCTTT,CASSPLVLQGATTEAFF
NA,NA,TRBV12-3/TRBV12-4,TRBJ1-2,TGTGCCAGCAGTTTAGCGGCCGGATACTATCGCTACACCTTC,CASSLAAGYYRYTF
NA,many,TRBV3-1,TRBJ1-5,TGTGCCAGCAGTCGCGACAGTCTACAGCCCCAGCATTTT,CASSRDSLQPQHF
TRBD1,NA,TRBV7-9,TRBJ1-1,TGTGCCAGCAGCCACTGGACAGGGGGAGCTTTCTTT,CASSHWTGGAFF
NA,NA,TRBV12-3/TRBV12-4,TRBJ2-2,TGTGCCAGCAATTCTGGACCGAACACCGGGGAGCTGTTTTTT,CASNSGPNTGELFF
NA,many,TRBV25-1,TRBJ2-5,TGTGCCAGCAGTGAAGGGAACAGGGAGACCCAGTACTTC,CASSEGNRETQYF
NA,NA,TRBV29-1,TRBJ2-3,TGCAGCGTTAGGGGGGCTAGCACAGATACGCAGTATTTT,CSVRGASTDTQYF
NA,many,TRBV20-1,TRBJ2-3,TGCAGTGCTAGAGACAAAAGCACAGATACGCAGTATTTT,CSARDKSTDTQYF
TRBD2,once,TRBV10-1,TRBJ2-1,TGCGCCAGCAGCGCCGGGGGGGTCGGAGACAATGAGCAGTTCTTC,CASSAGGVGDNEQFF
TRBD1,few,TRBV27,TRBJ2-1,TGTGCCAGCAGTTTAGTAGTTTCGGGACAGGGCTCCAATGAGCAGTTCTTC,CASSLVVSGQGSNEQFF
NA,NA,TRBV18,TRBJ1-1,TGTGCCAGCTCACCACCGTTGACGGAGAACACTGAAGCTTTCTTT,CASSPPLTENTEAFF
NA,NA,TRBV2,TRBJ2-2,TGTGCCAGCAGAGGCCCTATCACCGGGGAGCTGTTTTTT,CASRGPITGELFF
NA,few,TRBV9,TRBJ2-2,TGTGCCAGCGGGGGACTGCCAAACACCGGGGAGCTGTTTTTT,CASGGLPNTGELFF
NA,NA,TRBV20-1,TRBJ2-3,TGCAGTGCTAGTGGCGCGGGGGCGCTCACAGATACGCAGTATTTT,CSASGAGALTDTQYF
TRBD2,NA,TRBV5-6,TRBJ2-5,TGTGCCAGCAGCTTGACGCCGGGACTAGCGCAAGAGACCCAGTACTTC,CASSLTPGLAQETQYF
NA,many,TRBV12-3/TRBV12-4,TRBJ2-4,TGTGCCAGCAATAAGTCAGATCGAAACATTCAGTACTTC,CASNKSDRNIQYF
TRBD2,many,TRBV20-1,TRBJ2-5,TGCAGTGCCGGGGGGGAGTTAGAGACCCAGTACTTC,CSAGGELETQYF
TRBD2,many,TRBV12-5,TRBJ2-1,TGTGCTAGTGGTTTGCAGAATAGGGGAGGGCTAGCGACTTACAATGAGCAGTTCTTC,CASGLQNRGGLATYNEQFF